The 14 T cell receptor beta chains in this list originate from one sample, sequenced in a study of blood T cells in healthy people across ages. It was with a sample-barcoded 5' primer and a J-beta primer mix that a second PCR of roughly 7 to 12 cycles was run. TCRdb passed the 5' RACE reads through MiXCR, listing each CDR3 protein once. The sample lists 660,000 or so distinct CDR3 sequences, about 53% occurring once. The sequenced material came from blood. The origin of the receptors is a man between 60 and 75 years old in good health.

In this sample, this clonotype turned up a few times. The chain carries TRBV6-1 and TRBJ2-7; perhaps TRBD2 as D (5 bases). Germline V CDR1 and CDR2: MNHNS, SASEGT. The ends were cut back, 6 bases at V and 4 bases at J, with 19 bases in the middle. This CDR3 spans 15 amino acids. Here the CDR3 reads CASRDVGIREYEQYF. The CDR3 bases are TGTGCCAGCAGAGACGTTGGCATAAGGGAGTACGAGCAGTACTTC.

The J gene is TRBJ2-7, the V gene TRBV6-1; TRBD2 is a possible D gene (6 bases). The J call may be incorrect, as the DNA end agrees better with TRBJ2-5. Germline loops: CDR1 MNHNS, CDR2 SASEGT. The CDR3 is 15 residues long. The CDR3 spells CASSEVKGGEETQYF. The CDR3 bases are TGTGCCAGCAGTGAAGTAAAGGGAGGCGAGGAGACCCAGTACTTC.

This clonotype was seen a few times. Just one base apart from a much larger clone, this may be a read error. This chain links TRBV11-2 with TRBJ2-5; possibly TRBD1 or TRBD2 for D (7 bases each). The end of the DNA is better explained by TRBJ2-7, so the J call may be wrong. From germline, CDR1 is SGHAT and CDR2 FQNNGV. The CDR3 contains 13 residues. The CDR3 loop reads CASGRGGSYEQYF. CDR3 nucleotide sequence: TGTGCCAGCGGCAGGGGGGGGTCGTACGAGCAGTACTTC.

This clonotype was seen only a few times. The chain combines TRBV12-3 or TRBV12-4 with TRBJ2-3, with D perhaps TRBD2 (6 bases). V lost 7 bases and J lost 0, with 11 bases in between. This CDR3 comprises 14 residues. In DNA, the CDR3 is TGTGCCAGCAAGGGACTTTCGAGCACAGATACGCAGTATTTT. This gives the protein CASKGLSSTDTQYF.

The chain has TRBV4-1 and TRBJ2-3, with D unresolved. Germline V CDR1 and CDR2: MGHRA, YSYEKL. V was shortened by 0 bases and J by 6 bases, with 13 bases between the two germline ends. This CDR3 comprises 15 residues. The CDR3 DNA sequence: TGCGCCAGCAGCCAAGATCTGGTGGGAAGGGATACGCAGTATTTT. Amino acids: CASSQDLVGRDTQYF.

V usage is TRBV7-9 and J usage is TRBJ2-3; a possible D gene is TRBD2 (6 bases). The CDR3 consists of 16 residues. Trimming removed 5 bases at V and 5 bases at J, with 20 bases between. Germline values: CDR1 SEHNR, CDR2 FQNEAQ (reference sequence). This CDR3 reads CASSPEMGGVGDTQYF. In DNA, the CDR3 is TGTGCCAGCAGCCCCGAGATGGGGGGAGTCGGAGATACGCAGTATTTT.

The chain couples TRBV4-1 to TRBJ1-2, with TRBD1 identical over 8 bases. The CDR3 sequence is 15 residues long. Germline CDR1 and CDR2: MGHRA and YSYEKL. The J segment lost 3 bases and the V segment lost 0 bases, leaving 3 bases of the junction unmatched. CDR3: CASSQDGGQDYGYTF. In DNA, the CDR3 is TGCGCCAGCAGCCAAGATGGGGGACAGGACTATGGCTACACCTTC.

The chain uses TRBV7-9 and TRBJ2-1; TRBD2 might be the D (6 bases). From germline, CDR1 is SEHNR and CDR2 FQNEAQ (reference sequence). This CDR3 has 14 amino acids. V dropped 1 base and J dropped 9 bases, with 13 bases sitting between them. The CDR3 DNA follows: TGTGCCAGCAGCTTAGGGACGGGAGCGGGTGAGCAGTTCTTC. It is translated as CASSLGTGAGEQFF.

V gene TRBV20-1 combines with J gene TRBJ2-1; D is uncertain. V shed 3 bases and J shed 5 bases, with 14 bases lying between them. There are 14 residues in the CDR3. Germline CDR1 and CDR2: DFQATT and SNEGSKA (reference sequence). The CDR3 DNA sequence: TGCAGTGCTAGTGACCGACGCCGGGACAATGAGCAGTTCTTC. Its protein product is CSASDRRRDNEQFF.

The rearrangement uses TRBV24-1 and TRBJ2-5, with TRBD1 identical over 9 bases. The end of the DNA aligns better with TRBJ2-7, so the J call may be wrong. The CDR3 runs to 15 residues. The germline gives CDR1 KGHDR, CDR2 SFDVKD. CDR3 sequence reads: CATSDSKGQGYEQYF. In DNA form, the CDR3 reads TGTGCCACCAGTGATTCCAAGGGACAGGGTTACGAGCAGTACTTC.

Worth noting for this clonotype: With a much larger clone just one base away, this may be a read error. The chain employs TRBV6-5 and TRBJ2-5; D might be TRBD2 (6 bases). Trimming pared 5 bases from V and 11 bases from J, leaving 18 bases between. Germline lookup yields CDR1 MNHEY and CDR2 SVGAGI. This CDR3 spans 13 amino acids. The DNA for the CDR3 is TGTGCCAGCAGTGACCGACTAGACAGTGAGCAGTACTTC. The encoded protein is CASSDRLDSEQYF.

About this clonotype: Given a much more abundant clone one base away, this may be a read error. This chain links TRBV6-1 with TRBJ2-2; D gene uncertain. Germline values: CDR1 MNHNS, CDR2 SASEGT. Trimming removed 8 bases at V and 0 bases at J, with 4 bases between. CDR3 length: 12 amino acids. The CDR3 loop reads CASGPNTGELFF. The CDR3 DNA reads TGTGCCAGCGGCCCGAACACCGGGGAGCTGTTTTTT.

The count of this clonotype is one. The chain couples TRBV18 to TRBJ2-7; 7 bases map to TRBD1. With V trimmed by 3 bases and J by 6 bases, 14 bases remained unmatched. Germline assignment: CDR1 KGHSH and CDR2 LQKENI. The CDR3 is made up of 16 amino acids. The CDR3 DNA reads TGTGCCAGCTCACCTTCGACAGGGTCTCTCCCTCGCGAGCAGTACTTC. It is translated as CASSPSTGSLPREQYF.

The sample holds one count of this clonotype. This chain connects TRBV10-3 to TRBJ2-5; 8 positions agree with TRBD1. The J call is in doubt because the DNA end fits TRBJ2-7 better. The V gene's germline CDR1 is ENHRY and CDR2 SYGVKD. This CDR3 is built from 14 residues. The CDR3 sequence: CAIRAVQGADEQYF. DNA of the CDR3: TGTGCCATCAGGGCGGTTCAGGGGGCCGACGAGCAGTACTTC.